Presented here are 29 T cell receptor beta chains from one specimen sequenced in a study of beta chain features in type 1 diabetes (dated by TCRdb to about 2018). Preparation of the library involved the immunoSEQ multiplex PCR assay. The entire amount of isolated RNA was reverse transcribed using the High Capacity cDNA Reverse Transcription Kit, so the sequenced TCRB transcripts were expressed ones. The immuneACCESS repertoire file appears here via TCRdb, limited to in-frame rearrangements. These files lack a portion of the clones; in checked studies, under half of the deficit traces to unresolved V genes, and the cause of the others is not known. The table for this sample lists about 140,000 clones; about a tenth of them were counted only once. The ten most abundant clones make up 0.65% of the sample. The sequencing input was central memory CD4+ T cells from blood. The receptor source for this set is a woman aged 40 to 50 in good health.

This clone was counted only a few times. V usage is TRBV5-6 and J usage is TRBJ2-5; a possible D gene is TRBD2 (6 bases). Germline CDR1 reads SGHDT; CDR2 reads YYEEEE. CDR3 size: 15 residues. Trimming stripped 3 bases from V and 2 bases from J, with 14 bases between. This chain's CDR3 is CASSSSRGRQETQYF. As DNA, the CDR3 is TGTGCCAGCAGCTCCTCCCGGGGGAGACAAGAGACCCAGTACTTC.

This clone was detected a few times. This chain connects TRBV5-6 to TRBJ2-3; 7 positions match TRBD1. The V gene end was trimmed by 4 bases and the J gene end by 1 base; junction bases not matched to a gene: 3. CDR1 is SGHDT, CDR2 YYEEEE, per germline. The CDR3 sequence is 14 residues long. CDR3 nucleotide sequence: TGTGCCAGCAGCCCTGGGACAGGCACAGATACGCAGTATTTT. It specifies CASSPGTGTDTQYF. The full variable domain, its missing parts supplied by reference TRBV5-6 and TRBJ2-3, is DAGVTQSPTHLIKTRGQQVTLRCSPKSGHDTVSWYQQALGQGPQFIFQYYEEEERQRGNFPDRFSGHQFPNYSSELNVNALLLGDSALYLCASSPGTGTDTQYFGPGTRLTVL.

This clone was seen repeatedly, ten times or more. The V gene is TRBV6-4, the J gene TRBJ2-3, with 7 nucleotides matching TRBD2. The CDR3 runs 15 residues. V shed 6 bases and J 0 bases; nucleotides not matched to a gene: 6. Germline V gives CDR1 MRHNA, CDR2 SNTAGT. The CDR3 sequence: CASSRDYTSTDTQYF. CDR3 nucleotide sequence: TGTGCCAGCAGCAGGGACTACACTAGCACAGATACGCAGTATTTT.

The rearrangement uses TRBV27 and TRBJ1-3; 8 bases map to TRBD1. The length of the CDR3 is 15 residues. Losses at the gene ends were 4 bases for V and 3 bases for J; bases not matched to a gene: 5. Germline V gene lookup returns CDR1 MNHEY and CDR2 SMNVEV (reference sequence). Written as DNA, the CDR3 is TGTGCCAGCAGTTCAGGGGGCGCGGATGGAAACACCATATATTTT. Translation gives CASSSGGADGNTIYF.

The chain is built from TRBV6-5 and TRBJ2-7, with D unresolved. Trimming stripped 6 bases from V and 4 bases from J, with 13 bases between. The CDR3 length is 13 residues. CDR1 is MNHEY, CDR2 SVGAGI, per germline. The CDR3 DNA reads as TGTGCCAGCAGCGAGAGATTTACGTACGAGCAGTACTTC. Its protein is CASSERFTYEQYF.

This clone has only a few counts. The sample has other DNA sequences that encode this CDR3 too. As DNA, the CDR3 is TGTGCCAGCAGCGTCGGACTAGCGGGGAACACCGGGGAGCTGTTTTTT. It is translated as CASSVGLAGNTGELFF. This sequence joins TRBV9 and TRBJ2-2; 11 bases fit TRBD2. The length of the CDR3 is 16 residues. The V and J ends lost 2 bases and 1 base, in that order; junction bases with no gene match: 1. Per germline, CDR1 SGDLS and CDR2 YYNGEE.

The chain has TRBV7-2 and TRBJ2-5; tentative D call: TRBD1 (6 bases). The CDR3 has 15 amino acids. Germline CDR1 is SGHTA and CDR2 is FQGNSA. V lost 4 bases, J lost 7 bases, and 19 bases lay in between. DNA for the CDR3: TGTGCCAGCAGCTCAACAGGGATGGGACGCGGGACCCAGTACTTC. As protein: CASSSTGMGRGTQYF.

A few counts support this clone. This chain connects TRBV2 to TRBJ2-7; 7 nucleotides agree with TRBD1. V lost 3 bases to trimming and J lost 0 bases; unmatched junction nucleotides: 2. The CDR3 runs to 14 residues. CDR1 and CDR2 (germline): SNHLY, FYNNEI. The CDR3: CASSEDRSSYEQYF. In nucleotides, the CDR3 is TGTGCCAGCAGTGAGGACAGGAGCTCCTACGAGCAGTACTTC.

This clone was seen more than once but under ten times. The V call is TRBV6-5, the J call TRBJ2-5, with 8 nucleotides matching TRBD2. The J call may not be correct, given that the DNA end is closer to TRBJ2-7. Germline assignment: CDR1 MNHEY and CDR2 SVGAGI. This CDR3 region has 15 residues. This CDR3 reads CASSFRGGSSYEQYF. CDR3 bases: TGTGCCAGCAGTTTCCGGGGGGGGAGCTCCTACGAGCAGTACTTC.

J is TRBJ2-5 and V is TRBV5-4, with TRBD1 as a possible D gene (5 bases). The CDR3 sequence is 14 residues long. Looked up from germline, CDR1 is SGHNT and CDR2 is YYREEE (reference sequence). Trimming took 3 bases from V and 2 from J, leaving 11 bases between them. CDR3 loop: CASSSRTNQETQYF. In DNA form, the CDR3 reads TGTGCCAGCAGCTCGAGGACAAATCAAGAGACCCAGTACTTC. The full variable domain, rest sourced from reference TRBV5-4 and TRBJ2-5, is ETGVTQSPTHLIKTRGQQVTLRCSSQSGHNTVSWYQQALGQGPQFIFQYYREEENGRGNFPPRFSGLQFPNYSSELNVNALELDDSALYLCASSSRTNQETQYFGPGTRLLVL.

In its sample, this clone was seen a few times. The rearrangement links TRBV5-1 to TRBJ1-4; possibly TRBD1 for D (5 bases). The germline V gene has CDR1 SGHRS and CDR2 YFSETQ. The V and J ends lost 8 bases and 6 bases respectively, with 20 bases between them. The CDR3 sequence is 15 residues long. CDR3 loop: CASRTNAGGDEKLFF. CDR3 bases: TGCGCCAGTCGCACGAATGCGGGGGGGGATGAAAAACTGTTTTTT.

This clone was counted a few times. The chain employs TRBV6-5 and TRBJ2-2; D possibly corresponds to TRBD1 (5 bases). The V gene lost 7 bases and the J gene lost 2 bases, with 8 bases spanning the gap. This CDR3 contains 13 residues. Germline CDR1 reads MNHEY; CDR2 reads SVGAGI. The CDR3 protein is CASIGHNTGELFF. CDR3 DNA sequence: TGTGCCAGCATCGGACACAACACCGGGGAGCTGTTTTTT.

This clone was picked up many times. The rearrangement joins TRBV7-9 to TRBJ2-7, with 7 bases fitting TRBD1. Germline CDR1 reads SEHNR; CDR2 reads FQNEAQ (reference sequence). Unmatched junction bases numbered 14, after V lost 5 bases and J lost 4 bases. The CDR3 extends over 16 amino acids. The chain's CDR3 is CASSPPPGTASYEQYF. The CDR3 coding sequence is TGTGCCAGCAGCCCCCCTCCCGGGACAGCTTCTTACGAGCAGTACTTC.

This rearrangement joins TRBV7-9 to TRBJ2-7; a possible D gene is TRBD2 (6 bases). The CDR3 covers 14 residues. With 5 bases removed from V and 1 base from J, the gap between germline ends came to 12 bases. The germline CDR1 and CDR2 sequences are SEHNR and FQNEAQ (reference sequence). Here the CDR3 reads CASSRGRPSYEQYF. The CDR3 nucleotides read TGTGCCAGCAGCCGGGGGAGGCCTTCCTACGAGCAGTACTTC.

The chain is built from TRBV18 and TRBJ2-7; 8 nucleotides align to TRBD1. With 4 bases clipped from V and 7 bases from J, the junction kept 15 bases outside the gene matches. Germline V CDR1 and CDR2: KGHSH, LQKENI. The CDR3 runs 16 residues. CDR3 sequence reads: CASSQFGQGKSEEQYF. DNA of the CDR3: TGTGCCAGCTCACAGTTCGGACAGGGTAAATCAGAGGAGCAGTACTTC.

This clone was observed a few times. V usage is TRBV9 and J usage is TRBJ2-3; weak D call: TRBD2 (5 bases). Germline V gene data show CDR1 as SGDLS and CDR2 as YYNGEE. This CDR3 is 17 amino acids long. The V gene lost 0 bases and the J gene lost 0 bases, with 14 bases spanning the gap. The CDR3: CASSVGQSGSSTDTQYF. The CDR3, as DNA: TGTGCCAGCAGCGTAGGCCAGAGCGGATCTAGCACAGATACGCAGTATTTT.

CDR3 DNA: TGTGCCAGTAGTGTAGGTGACTGGAAGGGGACTGAAGCTTTCTTT. This translates into CASSVGDWKGTEAFF. The J gene is TRBJ1-1, the V gene TRBV19; D may be TRBD1 (5 bases). This CDR3 is built from 15 residues. V was shortened by 5 bases and J by 5 bases, with 18 bases between the two germline ends. Germline lookup yields CDR1 LNHDA and CDR2 SQIVND (reference sequence).

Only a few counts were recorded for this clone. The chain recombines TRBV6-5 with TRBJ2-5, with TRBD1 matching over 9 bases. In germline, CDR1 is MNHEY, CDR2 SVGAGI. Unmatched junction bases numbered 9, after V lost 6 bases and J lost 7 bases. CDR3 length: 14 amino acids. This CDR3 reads CASRFTGGAGTQYF. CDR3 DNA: TGTGCCAGCAGGTTTACAGGGGGCGCAGGGACCCAGTACTTC.

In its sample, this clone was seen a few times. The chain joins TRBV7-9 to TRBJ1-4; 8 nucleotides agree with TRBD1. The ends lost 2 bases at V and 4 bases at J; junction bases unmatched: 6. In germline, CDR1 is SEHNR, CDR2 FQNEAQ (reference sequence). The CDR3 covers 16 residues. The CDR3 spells CASSLKGTGFNEKLFF. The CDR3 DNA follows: TGTGCCAGCAGCTTAAAGGGGACAGGCTTTAATGAAAAACTGTTTTTT.

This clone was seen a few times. CDR3 nucleotide sequence: TGTGCCAGCAGCGGACCCGGGACAGGGATGAATCAGCCCCAGCATTTT. Its translation is CASSGPGTGMNQPQHF. The V gene is TRBV7-9, the J gene TRBJ1-5, with 9 nucleotides matching TRBD1. CDR1 and CDR2 from the germline V gene are SEHNR and FQNEAQ (reference sequence). Trimming at V came to 5 bases and at J to 4 bases, leaving 9 bases not matched to a gene. This CDR3 contains 16 residues.

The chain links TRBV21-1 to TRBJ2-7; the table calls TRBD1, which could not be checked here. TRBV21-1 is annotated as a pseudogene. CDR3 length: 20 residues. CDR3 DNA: TGTGCCAGCAGCAAAGCGCCCCTCAGGTGCCTGGGGCAAGTCTCCTACGAGCAGTACTTC. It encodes CASSKAPLRCLGQVSYEQYF.

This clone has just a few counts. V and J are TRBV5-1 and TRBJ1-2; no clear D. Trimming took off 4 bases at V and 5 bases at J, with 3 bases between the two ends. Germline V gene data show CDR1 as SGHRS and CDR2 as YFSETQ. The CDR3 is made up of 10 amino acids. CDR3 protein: CASSQYGYTF. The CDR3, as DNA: TGCGCCAGCAGCCAATATGGCTACACCTTC.

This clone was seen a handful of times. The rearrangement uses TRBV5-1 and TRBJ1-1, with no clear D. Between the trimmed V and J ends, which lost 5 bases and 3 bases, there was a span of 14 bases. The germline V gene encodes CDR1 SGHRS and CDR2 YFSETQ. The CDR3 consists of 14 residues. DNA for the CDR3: TGCGCCAGCAGAAGGGAGCCTCGGGACACTGAAGCTTTCTTT. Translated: CASRREPRDTEAFF.

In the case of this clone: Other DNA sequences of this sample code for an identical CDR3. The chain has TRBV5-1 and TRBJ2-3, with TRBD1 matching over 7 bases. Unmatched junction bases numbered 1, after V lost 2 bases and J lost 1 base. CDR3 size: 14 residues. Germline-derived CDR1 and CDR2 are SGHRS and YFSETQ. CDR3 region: CASSFQGGTDTQYF. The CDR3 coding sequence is TGCGCCAGCAGCTTCCAGGGGGGCACAGATACGCAGTATTTT.

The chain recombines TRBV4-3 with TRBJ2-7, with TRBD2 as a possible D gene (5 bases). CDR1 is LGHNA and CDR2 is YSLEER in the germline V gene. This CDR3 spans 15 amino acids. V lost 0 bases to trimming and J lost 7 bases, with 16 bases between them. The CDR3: CASSQDRSGSREQYF. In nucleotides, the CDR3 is TGCGCCAGCAGCCAAGATCGGTCGGGATCTAGAGAGCAGTACTTC.

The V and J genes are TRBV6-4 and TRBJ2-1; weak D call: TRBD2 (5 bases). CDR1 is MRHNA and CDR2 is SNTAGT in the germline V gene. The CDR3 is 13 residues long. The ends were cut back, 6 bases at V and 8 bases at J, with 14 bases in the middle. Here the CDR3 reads CASSSERADEQFF. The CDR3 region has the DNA TGTGCCAGCAGCTCCGAGAGGGCGGATGAGCAGTTCTTC.

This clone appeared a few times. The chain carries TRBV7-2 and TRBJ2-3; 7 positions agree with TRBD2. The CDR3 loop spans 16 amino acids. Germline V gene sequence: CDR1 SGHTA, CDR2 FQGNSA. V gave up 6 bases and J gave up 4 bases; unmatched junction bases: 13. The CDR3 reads CASRARAQRGADTQYF. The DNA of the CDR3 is TGTGCCAGCAGGGCTAGAGCCCAGCGGGGAGCAGATACGCAGTATTTT.

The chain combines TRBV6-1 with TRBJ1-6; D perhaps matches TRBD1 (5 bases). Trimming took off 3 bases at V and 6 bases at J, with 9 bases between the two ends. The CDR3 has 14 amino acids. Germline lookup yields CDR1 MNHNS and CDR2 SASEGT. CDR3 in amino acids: CASSEWQGNSPLHF. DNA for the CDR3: TGTGCCAGCAGTGAGTGGCAGGGTAATTCACCCCTCCACTTT.

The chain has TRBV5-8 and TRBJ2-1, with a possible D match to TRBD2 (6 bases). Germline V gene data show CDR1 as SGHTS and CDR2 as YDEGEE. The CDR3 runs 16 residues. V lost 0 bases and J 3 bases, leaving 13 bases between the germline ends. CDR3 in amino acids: CASSLGAGTGYNEQFF. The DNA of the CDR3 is TGTGCCAGCAGCTTGGGGGCCGGGACTGGCTACAATGAGCAGTTCTTC.